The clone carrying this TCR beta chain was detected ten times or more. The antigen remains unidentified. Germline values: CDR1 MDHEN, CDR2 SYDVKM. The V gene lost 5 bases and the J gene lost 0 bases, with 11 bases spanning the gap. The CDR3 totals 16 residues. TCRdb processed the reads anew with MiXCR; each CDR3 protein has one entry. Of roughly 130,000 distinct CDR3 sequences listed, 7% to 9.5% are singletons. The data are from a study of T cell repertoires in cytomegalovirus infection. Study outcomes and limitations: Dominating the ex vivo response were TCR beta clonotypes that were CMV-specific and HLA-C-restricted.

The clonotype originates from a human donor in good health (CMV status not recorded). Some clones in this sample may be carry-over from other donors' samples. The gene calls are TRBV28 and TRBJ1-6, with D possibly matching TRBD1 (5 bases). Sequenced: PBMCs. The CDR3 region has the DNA TGTGCCAGCAGTCAAAACAGGAACTCCTATAATTCACCCCTCCACTTT. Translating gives CASSQNRNSYNSPLHF.